Listed below are T cell receptor beta chains from one sample, sequenced in a study of blood T cell repertoires in COVID-19. The protocol was immunoSEQ multiplex PCR, while the TCRdb copy is restricted to in-frame clones and leaves out a portion. Here the sample spans around 260,000 clones, 87% being singletons. The sequencing sample was made of peripheral blood. The receptors derive from a woman between 35 and 50 years old who had recovered from COVID-19. Each CDR3 is given with its conserved first and last residue. The D gene is left open where the match is weak. Clone sizes are given selectively: once, few, many, or a class where the clone is expanded.

size: -; V: TRBV29-1; J: TRBJ1-4; D: -; DNA: TGCAGCGTTGTGGGGGGGTTGGACACTAATGAAAAACTGTTTTTT; CDR3: CSVVGGLDTNEKLFF
size: -; V: TRBV5-1; J: TRBJ2-1; D: -; DNA: TGCGCCAGCAGCACAACAGGGAGCTCCTACAATGAGCAGTTCTTC; CDR3: CASSTTGSSYNEQFF
size: -; V: TRBV6-2/TRBV6-3; J: TRBJ2-2; D: -; DNA: TGTGCCAGCAGTTACGGGGGCAGCGCGAACACCGGGGAGCTGTTTTTT; CDR3: CASSYGGSANTGELFF
size: -; V: TRBV12-3/TRBV12-4; J: TRBJ1-5; D: -; DNA: TGTGCCAGCAGTCTTAGCTTGCAGCCCCAGCATTTT; CDR3: CASSLSLQPQHF
size: -; V: TRBV5-1; J: TRBJ1-1; D: -; DNA: TGCGCCAGCAGCTTGGACGGGGTGGGCACTGAAGCTTTCTTT; CDR3: CASSLDGVGTEAFF
size: -; V: TRBV7-9; J: TRBJ1-1; D: TRBD1; DNA: TGTGCCAGCAGTCCTGATCCGGGACAGAAGAACACTGAAGCTTTCTTT; CDR3: CASSPDPGQKNTEAFF
size: -; V: TRBV4-3; J: TRBJ2-5; D: -; DNA: TGCGCCAGCAGCCAAGCGGGTGGAGAGACCCAGTACTTC; CDR3: CASSQAGGETQYF
size: -; V: TRBV5-4; J: TRBJ2-2; D: TRBD1; DNA: TGTGCCAGCAGCGGTGGACAGGGCCGGGAGCTGTTTTTT; CDR3: CASSGGQGRELFF
size: -; V: TRBV25-1; J: TRBJ2-2; D: -; DNA: TGTGCCAGTGGGGGGGCGTCTGGGTTGTTTTTT; CDR3: CASGGASGLFF
size: -; V: TRBV6-2/TRBV6-3; J: TRBJ2-7; D: -; DNA: TGTGCCAGCCGTTATCAACTCTACGAGCAGTACTTC; CDR3: CASRYQLYEQYF
size: -; V: TRBV4-3; J: TRBJ1-6; D: -; DNA: TGCGCCAGCAGCCAAGATGATGCGAGCTCCTATAATTCACCCCTCCACTTT; CDR3: CASSQDDASSYNSPLHF
size: -; V: TRBV30; J: TRBJ2-3; D: TRBD2; DNA: TGTGCCTGGAGGGGACTAGCGGGGGCTAGCACAGATACGCAGTATTTT; CDR3: CAWRGLAGASTDTQYF
size: -; V: TRBV7-2; J: TRBJ2-3; D: -; DNA: TGTGCCAGCAGCCCCGTCTGGCGGCGGCCGGATACGCAGTATTTT; CDR3: CASSPVWRRPDTQYF
size: -; V: TRBV30; J: TRBJ1-1; D: -; DNA: TGTGCCTGGAGTGTACGGTTGAGCGGAACTTTCTTT; CDR3: CAWSVRLSGTFF
size: -; V: TRBV3-1/TRBV3-2; J: TRBJ1-2; D: TRBD1; DNA: TGTGCCAGCAGCCAAGTACCCGGGACAGTCTATGGCTACACCTTC; CDR3: CASSQVPGTVYGYTF
size: -; V: TRBV5-4; J: TRBJ2-1; D: TRBD2; DNA: TGTGCCTTCCTCGGGACTAGCGGGGGCCCGAGCTCCTACAATGAGCAGTTCTTC; CDR3: CAFLGTSGGPSSYNEQFF
size: -; V: TRBV9; J: TRBJ1-2; D: -; DNA: TGTGCCAGCAGCGTCTTGGGGCGGAACTACACCTTC; CDR3: CASSVLGRNYTF
size: -; V: TRBV7-8; J: TRBJ1-2; D: TRBD1; DNA: TGTGCCAGCAGCCCGCGACAGGGAGATGGCTACACCTTC; CDR3: CASSPRQGDGYTF
size: -; V: TRBV7-8; J: TRBJ2-7; D: TRBD1; DNA: TGTGCCAGCAGCAGACAGGGGACATTTGAGGAACAGTACTTC; CDR3: CASSRQGTFEEQYF
size: -; V: TRBV2; J: TRBJ2-1; D: -; DNA: TGTGCCAGCAGTGAACTAGGGGCCCGTGAAAATGAGCAGTTCTTC; CDR3: CASSELGARENEQFF
size: -; V: TRBV7-9; J: TRBJ1-2; D: TRBD1; DNA: TGTGCCAGCAGCTTAGCGCCAGGGGGCGGTGGCTACACCTTC; CDR3: CASSLAPGGGGYTF
size: few; V: TRBV10-3; J: TRBJ1-1; D: -; DNA: TGTGCCACTACAGGGCCCCTGAACACTGAAGCTTTCTTT; CDR3: CATTGPLNTEAFF
size: -; V: TRBV27; J: TRBJ2-2; D: -; DNA: TGTGCCAGCAGTTTTCTTTCTCCGACAGGCGGAACCGGGGAGCTGTTTTTT; CDR3: CASSFLSPTGGTGELFF
size: -; V: TRBV6-1; J: TRBJ1-1; D: -; DNA: TGTGCCAGCAGTGAAATAAACACTGAAGCTTTCTTT; CDR3: CASSEINTEAFF
size: once; V: TRBV2; J: TRBJ1-2; D: TRBD1; DNA: TGTGCCAGCCGAGTGTCAAGGACAGGCGTTAACTATGGCTACACCTTC; CDR3: CASRVSRTGVNYGYTF
size: -; V: TRBV6-6; J: TRBJ1-1; D: TRBD1; DNA: TGTGCCAGCAGTTTGGACAGGGGGGCTGAAGCTTTCTTT; CDR3: CASSLDRGAEAFF
size: few; V: TRBV19; J: TRBJ1-1; D: -; DNA: TGTGCCAGTATTCGAGAGTGGAGCACTGAAGCTTTCTTT; CDR3: CASIREWSTEAFF
size: -; V: TRBV6-5; J: TRBJ1-2; D: TRBD1; DNA: TGTGCCAGCAGCTACGACAGGGTGGGACTTCGCTATGGCTACACCTTC; CDR3: CASSYDRVGLRYGYTF
size: -; V: TRBV7-3; J: TRBJ2-7; D: TRBD2; DNA: TGTGCCAGCAGCTTGGCGGGGGGCCAATCCTACGAGCAGTACTTC; CDR3: CASSLAGGQSYEQYF